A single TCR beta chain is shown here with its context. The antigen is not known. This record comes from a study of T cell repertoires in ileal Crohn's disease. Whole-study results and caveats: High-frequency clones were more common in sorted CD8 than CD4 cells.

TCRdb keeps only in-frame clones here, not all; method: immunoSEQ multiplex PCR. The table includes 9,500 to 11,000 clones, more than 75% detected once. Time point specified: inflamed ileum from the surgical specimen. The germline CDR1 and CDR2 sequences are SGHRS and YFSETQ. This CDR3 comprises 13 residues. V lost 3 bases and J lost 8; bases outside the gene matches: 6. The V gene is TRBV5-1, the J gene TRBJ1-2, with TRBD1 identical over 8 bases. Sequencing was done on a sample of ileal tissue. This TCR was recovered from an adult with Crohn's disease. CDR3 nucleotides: TGCGCCAGCAGCTACCAGGGGGCTGAGGGCTACACCTTC. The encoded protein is CASSYQGAEGYTF.